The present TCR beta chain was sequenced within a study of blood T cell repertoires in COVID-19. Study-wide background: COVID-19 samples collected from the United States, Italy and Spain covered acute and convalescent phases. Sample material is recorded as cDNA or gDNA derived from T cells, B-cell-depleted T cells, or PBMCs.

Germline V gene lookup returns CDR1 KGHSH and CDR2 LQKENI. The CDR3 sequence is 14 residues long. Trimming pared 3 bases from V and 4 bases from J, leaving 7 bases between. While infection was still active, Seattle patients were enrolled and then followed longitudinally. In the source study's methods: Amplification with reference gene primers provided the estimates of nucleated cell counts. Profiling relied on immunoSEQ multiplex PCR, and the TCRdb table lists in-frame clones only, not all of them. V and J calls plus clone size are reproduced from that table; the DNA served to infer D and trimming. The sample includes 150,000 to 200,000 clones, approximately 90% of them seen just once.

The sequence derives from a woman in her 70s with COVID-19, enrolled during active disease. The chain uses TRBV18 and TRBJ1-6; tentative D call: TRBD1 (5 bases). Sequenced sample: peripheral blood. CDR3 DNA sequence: TGTGCCAGCTCACCTGACAGTTATAATTCACCCCTCCACTTT. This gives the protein CASSPDSYNSPLHF.